The 21 T cell receptor beta chains below come from one sample, sequenced in a study of CD8 T cells in ankylosing spondylitis. TCRdb independently ran MiXCR on the 5' RACE reads; one entry per CDR3 protein. The sample holds 150,000 to 200,000 distinct CDR3 sequences; roughly 34% are singletons and the top ten take about 5.5%. Material for sequencing was synovial fluid, either unsorted or a sorted T cell fraction (not recorded which). The receptors shown here come from a male donor with ankylosing spondylitis.

The sample holds a few counts of this clonotype. V gene TRBV28 combines with J gene TRBJ2-7; D unclear. Germline V lookup: CDR1 MDHEN, CDR2 SYDVKM. V shed 5 bases and J shed 3 bases, with 17 bases lying between them. The CDR3 totals 15 residues. CDR3 nucleotides: TGTGCCAGCAGTGTACTCCCCGGCTATAGCTACGAGCAGTACTTC. This encodes CASSVLPGYSYEQYF.

This chain connects TRBV4-2 to TRBJ2-7; D is unclear. CDR1 is LGHNA, CDR2 YNFKEQ, per germline. This CDR3 has 13 amino acids. Trimming took 0 bases from V and 5 from J, leaving 8 bases between them. As DNA, the CDR3 is TGTGCCAGCAGCCAAGATAGTCGGCACGAGCAGTACTTC. Amino acids: CASSQDSRHEQYF.

This clonotype was detected a few times. The rearrangement joins TRBV2 to TRBJ1-6; 7 positions match TRBD1. Per the germline V gene, CDR1 is SNHLY and CDR2 is FYNNEI. This CDR3 comprises 17 residues. Trimming took 6 bases from V and 1 from J; bases not matched to a gene: 9. The CDR3 region is CASSPTGSGSYNSPLHF. The CDR3 DNA follows: TGTGCCAGCAGCCCGACAGGGTCCGGGTCCTATAATTCACCCCTCCACTTT.

The chain recombines TRBV28 with TRBJ1-6; the D gene is possibly TRBD1 (6 bases). Trimming shortened V by 2 bases and J by 6 bases, and 11 bases separated the two germline ends. Germline CDR1 is MDHEN and CDR2 is SYDVKM. The length of the CDR3 is 15 residues. CDR3 sequence reads: CASSLQGSSNSPLHF. The DNA for the CDR3 is TGTGCCAGCAGTTTACAGGGGTCATCTAATTCACCCCTCCACTTT.

This clonotype occurred a few times. The gene calls are TRBV11-3 and TRBJ2-3; D perhaps matches TRBD2 (7 bases). The CDR3 consists of 16 residues. Trimming took off 0 bases at V and 7 bases at J, with 17 bases between the two ends. Germline loops: CDR1 SGHNT, CDR2 YENEEA. For the CDR3, the DNA is TGTGCCAGCAGCTTAGATGGTACGGGGGGCAAGTATACGCAGTATTTT. Amino acids: CASSLDGTGGKYTQYF.

The gene calls are TRBV5-1 and TRBJ2-5, with D possibly matching TRBD1 (6 bases). The germline V and J ends were trimmed by 0 bases and 1 base, with 7 bases remaining between them. In germline, CDR1 is SGHRS, CDR2 YFSETQ. This CDR3 has 14 residues. The CDR3 loop is CASSLGDTQETQYF. CDR3 in DNA: TGCGCCAGCAGCTTGGGGGACACCCAAGAGACCCAGTACTTC.

This clonotype was observed at least ten times. The rearrangement uses TRBV9 and TRBJ2-5; maybe TRBD2 (7 bases). Germline V gene lookup returns CDR1 SGDLS and CDR2 YYNGEE. This CDR3 is built from 15 residues. Trimming took 3 bases from V and 3 from J, leaving 15 bases between them. For the CDR3, the DNA is TGTGCCAGCAGCGGGTGGGGGGGGCAAGAAGAGACCCAGTACTTC. Translated, it gives CASSGWGGQEETQYF.

The rearrangement joins TRBV10-3 to TRBJ2-3, with D unclear. Germline lookup yields CDR1 ENHRY and CDR2 SYGVKD. This CDR3 region has 13 residues. Trimming left V 8 bases short and J 0 bases short, with 9 bases between. CDR3 nucleotide sequence: TGTGCCATCGTGGGATCTAGCACAGATACGCAGTATTTT. Amino acid sequence: CAIVGSSTDTQYF.

This clonotype came up a few times. The genes are TRBV12-3 or TRBV12-4 and TRBJ2-7, with D unclear. V lost 3 bases and J 2 bases, leaving 14 bases between the germline ends. CDR3 size: 15 residues. CDR3 protein: CASSFVGSIAYEQYF. The CDR3 nucleotides are TGTGCCAGCAGTTTCGTGGGGTCCATCGCCTACGAGCAGTACTTC.

There are a few counts of this clonotype. The J gene is TRBJ2-2, the V gene TRBV25-1; 9 nucleotides line up with TRBD2. The ends lost 3 bases at V and 6 bases at J; junction bases unmatched: 8. In germline, CDR1 is MGHDK, CDR2 SYGVNS. The CDR3 spans 16 residues. The CDR3 sequence: CASSDKTGTSPGELFF. CDR3 nucleotides: TGTGCCAGCAGTGATAAAACCGGGACTAGCCCCGGGGAGCTGTTTTTT. Using reference TRBV25-1 and TRBJ2-2 for the parts outside the CDR3, the full variable domain is EADIYQTPRYLVIGTGKKITLECSQTMGHDKMYWYQQDPGMELHLIHYSYGVNSTEKGDLSSESTVSRIRTEHFPLTLESARPSHTSQYLCASSDKTGTSPGELFFGEGSRLTVL.

The V and J genes are TRBV7-2 and TRBJ2-3, with unresolved D. V shed 3 bases and J shed 1 base, with 20 bases lying between them. Germline loops: CDR1 SGHTA, CDR2 FQGNSA. CDR3 size: 18 residues. The CDR3 DNA is TGTGCCAGCAGCTTCGCCAATCTGGATCCTCGTGGCACAGATACGCAGTATTTT. It encodes CASSFANLDPRGTDTQYF.

The V call is TRBV24-1, the J call TRBJ2-3; D tentatively reads TRBD1 or TRBD2 (5 bases each). The V gene lost 0 bases and the J gene lost 1 base, with 10 bases spanning the gap. This CDR3 is 16 amino acids long. Germline CDR1 KGHDR, CDR2 SFDVKD. DNA of the CDR3: TGTGCCACCAGTGATTTGGGGGACCTTCGCACAGATACGCAGTATTTT. Its translation: CATSDLGDLRTDTQYF.

The rearrangement uses TRBV6-1 and TRBJ2-6, with unresolved D. Deletions cut 8 bases from V and 0 bases from J, with 11 bases between. CDR1 MNHNS and CDR2 SASEGT come from the germline V gene. The CDR3 length is 15 residues. The CDR3 loop is CASSSVHSGANVLTF. The CDR3 DNA reads TGTGCCAGCTCGTCAGTCCACTCTGGGGCCAACGTCCTGACTTTC.

The chain carries TRBV5-4 and TRBJ1-1; D ambiguous. Germline CDR1 and CDR2: SGHNT and YYREEE (reference sequence). The CDR3 is 13 residues long. With 4 bases removed from V and 8 bases from J, the gap between germline ends came to 15 bases. CDR3 region: CASSPPRSAEAFF. DNA of the CDR3: TGTGCCAGCAGCCCCCCGCGTAGCGCGGAAGCTTTCTTT.

This chain joins TRBV5-1 and TRBJ1-1; weak D call: TRBD1 (5 bases). The CDR3 runs 14 residues. Germline CDR1 SGHRS, CDR2 YFSETQ. The V end lost 6 bases, the J end lost 2 bases, and 14 bases lay between the germline ends. The CDR3 DNA reads as TGCGCCAGCACCCCGGACATTCCCAACACTGAAGCTTTCTTT. This codes for CASTPDIPNTEAFF. Full variable domain (remainder filled in from reference TRBV5-1 and TRBJ1-1): KAGVTQTPRYLIKTRGQQVTLSCSPISGHRSVSWYQQTPGQGLQFLFEYFSETQRNKGNFPGRFSGRQFSNSRSEMNVSTLELGDSALYLCASTPDIPNTEAFFGQGTRLTVV.

This chain uses TRBV20-1 with TRBJ1-2; possible D gene TRBD1, 5 bases. Germline CDR1 is DFQATT and CDR2 is SNEGSKA (reference sequence). V lost 5 bases and J 6 bases, leaving 19 bases between the germline ends. This CDR3 comprises 14 residues. The CDR3 DNA is TGCAGTGCTGTCAAAGCCGGGGCCATGAATGGCTACACCTTC. Encoded protein: CSAVKAGAMNGYTF.

This clonotype showed up just a few times. This rearrangement joins TRBV10-3 to TRBJ1-1; perhaps TRBD1 as D (5 bases). Trimming pared 7 bases from V and 0 bases from J, leaving 15 bases between. The CDR3 runs 15 residues. The germline gives CDR1 ENHRY, CDR2 SYGVKD. The CDR3, as DNA: TGTGCCATCAACCAGGTGGGGCAAATGAACACTGAAGCTTTCTTT. Encoded protein: CAINQVGQMNTEAFF.

The V gene is TRBV28, the J gene TRBJ2-3; the match to TRBD2 covers 8 bases. The V gene end was trimmed by 8 bases and the J gene end by 4 bases; junction bases not matched to a gene: 23. Germline V lookup: CDR1 MDHEN, CDR2 SYDVKM. The CDR3 spans 19 residues. CDR3 DNA sequence: TGTGCCAGCGGGGATATAGCGGGAACCCGAGACTGGGGACCAGATACGCAGTATTTT. Translation: CASGDIAGTRDWGPDTQYF.

In its sample, this clonotype was seen a few times. V and J are TRBV3-1 and TRBJ2-1; possible D gene TRBD1, 5 bases. The CDR3 extends over 13 amino acids. Between the trimmed V and J ends, which lost 4 bases and 8 bases, there was a span of 12 bases. Germline CDR1 is LGHDT and CDR2 is YNNKEL (reference sequence). Written as DNA, the CDR3 is TGTGCCAGCAGCCTACTACTCAGGGATGAGCAGTTCTTC. This encodes CASSLLLRDEQFF.

Many counts were recorded for this clonotype. This sequence joins TRBV6-1 and TRBJ2-7, with 8 bases fitting TRBD2. CDR1 is MNHNS, CDR2 SASEGT, per germline. J lost 6 bases, V lost 6 bases, and 7 bases had no gene match. There are 13 residues in the CDR3. CDR3 residues: CASRGTRMGEQYF. DNA of the CDR3: TGTGCCAGCAGGGGGACTAGGATGGGCGAGCAGTACTTC.

The J gene is TRBJ2-6, the V gene TRBV5-1, with D unclear. Per germline, CDR1 SGHRS and CDR2 YFSETQ. The CDR3 extends over 17 amino acids. Trimming stripped 0 bases from V and 0 bases from J, with 10 bases between. CDR3 sequence reads: CASSLVSVDSGANVLTF. In DNA form, the CDR3 reads TGCGCCAGCAGCTTGGTGTCAGTTGACTCTGGGGCCAACGTCCTGACTTTC.